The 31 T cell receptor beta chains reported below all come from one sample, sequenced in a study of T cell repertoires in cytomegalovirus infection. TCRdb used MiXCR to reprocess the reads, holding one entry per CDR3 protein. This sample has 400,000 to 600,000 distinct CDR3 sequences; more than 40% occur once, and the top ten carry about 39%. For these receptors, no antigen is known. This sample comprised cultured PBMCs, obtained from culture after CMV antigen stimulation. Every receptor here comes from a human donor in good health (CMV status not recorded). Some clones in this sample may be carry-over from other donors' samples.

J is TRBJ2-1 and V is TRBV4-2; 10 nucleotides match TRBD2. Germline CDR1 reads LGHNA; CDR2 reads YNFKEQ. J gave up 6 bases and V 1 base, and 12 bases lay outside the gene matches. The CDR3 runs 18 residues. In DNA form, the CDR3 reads TGTGCCAGCAGCCAAGGGGCGGAAGCGGGGGGGCCGGGCAATGAGCAGTTCTTC. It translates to CASSQGAEAGGPGNEQFF.

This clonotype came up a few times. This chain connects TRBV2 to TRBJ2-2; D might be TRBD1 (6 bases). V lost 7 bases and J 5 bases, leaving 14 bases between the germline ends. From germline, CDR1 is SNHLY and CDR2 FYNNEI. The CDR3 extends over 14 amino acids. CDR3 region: CASNLGAQTGELFF. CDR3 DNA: TGTGCCAGCAACCTGGGGGCGCAAACCGGGGAGCTGTTTTTT.

CDR3 coding DNA: TGCGCCAGCAGCCTCCTAGTGGGGACCCTCCTGAACACTGAAGCTTTCTTT. It yields the protein CASSLLVGTLLNTEAFF. The chain combines TRBV4-3 with TRBJ1-1, with D tentatively TRBD1 (5 bases). The germline V gene encodes CDR1 LGHNA and CDR2 YSLEER. V was trimmed by 4 bases and J by 0 bases, leaving 18 bases between them. The CDR3 has 17 residues.

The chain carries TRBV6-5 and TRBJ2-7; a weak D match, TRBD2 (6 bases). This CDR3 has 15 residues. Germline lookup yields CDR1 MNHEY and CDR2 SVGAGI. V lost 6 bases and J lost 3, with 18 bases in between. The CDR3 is CASSPVIRGSYEQYF. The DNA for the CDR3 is TGTGCCAGCAGCCCCGTTATACGGGGGAGCTACGAGCAGTACTTC.

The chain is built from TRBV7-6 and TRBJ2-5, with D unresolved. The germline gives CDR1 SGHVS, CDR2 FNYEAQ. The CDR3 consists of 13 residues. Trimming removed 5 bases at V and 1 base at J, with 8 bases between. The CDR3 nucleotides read TGTGCCAGCAGCATCGGCCTCCAAGAGACCCAGTACTTC. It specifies CASSIGLQETQYF.

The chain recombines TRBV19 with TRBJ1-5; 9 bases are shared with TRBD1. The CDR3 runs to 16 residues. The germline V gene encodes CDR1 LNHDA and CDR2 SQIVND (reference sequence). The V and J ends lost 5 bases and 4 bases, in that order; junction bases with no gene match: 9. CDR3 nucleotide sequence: TGTGCCAGTAGTCCGCTACAGGGGGCGATTAATCAGCCCCAGCATTTT. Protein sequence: CASSPLQGAINQPQHF.

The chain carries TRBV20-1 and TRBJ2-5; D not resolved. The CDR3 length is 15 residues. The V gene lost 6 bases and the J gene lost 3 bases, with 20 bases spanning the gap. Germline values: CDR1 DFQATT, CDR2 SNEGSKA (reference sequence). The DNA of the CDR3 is TGCAGTGCCCCGGTAGAGACCTGGTATAAAGAGACCCAGTACTTC. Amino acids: CSAPVETWYKETQYF.

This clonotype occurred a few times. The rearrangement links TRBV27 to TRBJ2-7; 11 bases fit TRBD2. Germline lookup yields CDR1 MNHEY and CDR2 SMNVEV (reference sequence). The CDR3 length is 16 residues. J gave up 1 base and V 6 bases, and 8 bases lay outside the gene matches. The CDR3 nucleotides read TGTGCCAGCAGCCGCAAAGGACTAGCGGGTTCCTACGAGCAGTACTTC. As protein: CASSRKGLAGSYEQYF.

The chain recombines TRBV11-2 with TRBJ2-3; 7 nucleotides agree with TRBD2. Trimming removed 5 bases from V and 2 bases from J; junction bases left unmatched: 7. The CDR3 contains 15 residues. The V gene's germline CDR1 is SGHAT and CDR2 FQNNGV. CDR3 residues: CASSAQRDDTDTQYF. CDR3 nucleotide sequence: TGTGCCAGCAGCGCCCAGCGGGATGACACAGATACGCAGTATTTT.

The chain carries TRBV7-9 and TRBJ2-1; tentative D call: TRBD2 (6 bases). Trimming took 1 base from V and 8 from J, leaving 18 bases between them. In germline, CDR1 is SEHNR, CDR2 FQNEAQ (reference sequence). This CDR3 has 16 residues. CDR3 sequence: CASSLETGIWRDEQFF. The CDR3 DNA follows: TGTGCCAGCAGCTTAGAAACGGGTATCTGGAGGGATGAGCAGTTCTTC.

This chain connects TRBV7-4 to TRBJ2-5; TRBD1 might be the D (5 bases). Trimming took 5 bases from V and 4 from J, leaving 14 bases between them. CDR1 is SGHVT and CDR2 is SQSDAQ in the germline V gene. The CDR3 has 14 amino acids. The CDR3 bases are TGTGCCAGCAGCGCCCCCGGGCAGGGAGAGACCCAGTACTTC. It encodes CASSAPGQGETQYF.

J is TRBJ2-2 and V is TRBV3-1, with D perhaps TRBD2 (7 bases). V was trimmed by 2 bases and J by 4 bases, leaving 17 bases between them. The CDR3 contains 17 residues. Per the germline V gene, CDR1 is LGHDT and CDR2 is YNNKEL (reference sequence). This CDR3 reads CASSQFLRGGATGELFF. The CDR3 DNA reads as TGTGCCAGCAGCCAATTCCTACGAGGGGGGGCCACCGGGGAGCTGTTTTTT.

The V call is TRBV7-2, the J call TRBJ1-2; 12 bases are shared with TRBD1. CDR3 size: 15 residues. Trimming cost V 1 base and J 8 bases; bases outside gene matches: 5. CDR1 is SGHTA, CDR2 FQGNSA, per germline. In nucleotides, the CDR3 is TGTGCCAGCAGCTTAGGGGGACAGGGGGCGATCGGCTACACCTTC. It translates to CASSLGGQGAIGYTF.

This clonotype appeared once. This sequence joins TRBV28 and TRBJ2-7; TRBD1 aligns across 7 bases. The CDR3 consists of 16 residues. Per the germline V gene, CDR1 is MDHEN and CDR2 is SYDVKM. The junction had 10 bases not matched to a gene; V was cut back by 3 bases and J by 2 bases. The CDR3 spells CASSFRDRDLPYEQYF. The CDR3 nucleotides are TGTGCCAGCAGTTTCAGGGACAGAGATCTCCCCTACGAGCAGTACTTC. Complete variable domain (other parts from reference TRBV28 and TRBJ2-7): DVKVTQSSRYLVKRTGEKVFLECVQDMDHENMFWYRQDPGLGLRLIYFSYDVKMKEKGDIPEGYSVSREKKERFSLILESASTNQTSMYLCASSFRDRDLPYEQYFGPGTRLTVT.

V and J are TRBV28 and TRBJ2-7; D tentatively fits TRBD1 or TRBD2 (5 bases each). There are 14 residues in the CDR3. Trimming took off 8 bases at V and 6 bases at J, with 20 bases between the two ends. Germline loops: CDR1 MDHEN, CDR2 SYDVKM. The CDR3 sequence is CASGSGTWPLEQYF. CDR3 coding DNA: TGTGCCAGCGGCTCCGGGACGTGGCCTCTCGAGCAGTACTTC.

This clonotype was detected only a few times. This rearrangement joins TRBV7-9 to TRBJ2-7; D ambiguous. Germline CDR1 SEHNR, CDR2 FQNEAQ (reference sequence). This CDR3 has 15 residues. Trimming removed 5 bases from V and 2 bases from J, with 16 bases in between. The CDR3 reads CASSPIDRGTYEQYF. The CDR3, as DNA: TGTGCCAGCAGCCCGATCGACCGTGGAACCTACGAGCAGTACTTC.

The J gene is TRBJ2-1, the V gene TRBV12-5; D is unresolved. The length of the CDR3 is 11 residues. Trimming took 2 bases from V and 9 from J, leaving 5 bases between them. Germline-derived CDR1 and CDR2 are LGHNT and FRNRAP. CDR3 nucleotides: TGTGCTAGTGGTTTGCTAGGTGAGCAGTTCTTC. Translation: CASGLLGEQFF.

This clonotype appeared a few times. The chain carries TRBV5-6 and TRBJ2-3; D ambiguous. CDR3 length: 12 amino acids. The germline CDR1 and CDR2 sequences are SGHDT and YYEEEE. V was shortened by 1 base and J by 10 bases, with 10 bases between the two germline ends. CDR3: CASSLLEGPQYF. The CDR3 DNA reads TGTGCCAGCAGCTTGTTGGAAGGGCCGCAGTATTTT.

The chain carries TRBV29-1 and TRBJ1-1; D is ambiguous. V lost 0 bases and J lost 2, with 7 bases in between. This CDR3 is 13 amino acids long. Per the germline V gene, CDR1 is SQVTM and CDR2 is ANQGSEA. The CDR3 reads CSVEDAVNTEAFF. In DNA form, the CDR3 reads TGCAGCGTTGAAGACGCAGTAAACACTGAAGCTTTCTTT.

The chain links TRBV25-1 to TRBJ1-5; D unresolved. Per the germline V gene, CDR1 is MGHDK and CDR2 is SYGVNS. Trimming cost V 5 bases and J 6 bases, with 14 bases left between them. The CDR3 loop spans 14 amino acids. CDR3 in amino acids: CASSPLEFSQPQHF. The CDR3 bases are TGTGCCAGCAGTCCGCTGGAGTTTTCTCAGCCCCAGCATTTT. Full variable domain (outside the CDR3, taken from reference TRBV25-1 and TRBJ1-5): EADIYQTPRYLVIGTGKKITLECSQTMGHDKMYWYQQDPGMELHLIHYSYGVNSTEKGDLSSESTVSRIRTEHFPLTLESARPSHTSQYLCASSPLEFSQPQHFGDGTRLSIL.

The CDR3 DNA reads as TGTGCCAGCAGCTTAGAAATGACGAGGACCGGGGAGCTGTTTTTT. This sequence encodes CASSLEMTRTGELFF. The chain uses TRBV7-6 and TRBJ2-2; unclear D gene. The CDR3 extends over 15 amino acids. Germline CDR1 and CDR2: SGHVS and FNYEAQ. V dropped 1 base and J dropped 5 bases, with 11 bases sitting between them.

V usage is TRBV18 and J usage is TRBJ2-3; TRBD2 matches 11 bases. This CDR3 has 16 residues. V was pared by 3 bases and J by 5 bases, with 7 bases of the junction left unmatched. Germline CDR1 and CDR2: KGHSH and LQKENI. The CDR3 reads CASSPQTSGGKDTQYF. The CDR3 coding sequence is TGTGCCAGCTCACCCCAAACTAGCGGGGGCAAAGATACGCAGTATTTT.

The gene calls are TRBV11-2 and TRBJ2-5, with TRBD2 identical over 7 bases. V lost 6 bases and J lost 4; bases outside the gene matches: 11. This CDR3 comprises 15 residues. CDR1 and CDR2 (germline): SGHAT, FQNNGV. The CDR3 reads CASRSWGGRRETQYF. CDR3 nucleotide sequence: TGTGCCAGCAGGTCCTGGGGGGGGAGGCGAGAGACCCAGTACTTC.

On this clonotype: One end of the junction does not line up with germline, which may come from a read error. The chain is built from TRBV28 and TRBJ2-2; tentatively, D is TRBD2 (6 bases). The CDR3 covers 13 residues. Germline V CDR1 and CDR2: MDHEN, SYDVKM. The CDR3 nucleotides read TGTGCCAGCAGGGGGGGAAGCACCGGGGAGCTGTGTTTT. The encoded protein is CASRGGSTGELCF.

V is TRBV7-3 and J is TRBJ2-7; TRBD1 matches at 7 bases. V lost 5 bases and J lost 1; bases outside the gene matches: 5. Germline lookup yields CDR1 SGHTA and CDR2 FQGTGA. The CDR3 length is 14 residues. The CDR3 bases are TGTGCCAGCAGCCCAGCGGACAGGTCCTACGAGCAGTACTTC. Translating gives CASSPADRSYEQYF.

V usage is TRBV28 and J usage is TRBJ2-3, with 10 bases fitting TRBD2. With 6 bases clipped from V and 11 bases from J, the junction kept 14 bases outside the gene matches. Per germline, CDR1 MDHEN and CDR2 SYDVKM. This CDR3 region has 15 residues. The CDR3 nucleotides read TGTGCCAGCAGCGTACTAGCGGGGCCCCTTGGAGGGCAGTATTTT. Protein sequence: CASSVLAGPLGGQYF. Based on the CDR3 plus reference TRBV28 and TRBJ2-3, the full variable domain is DVKVTQSSRYLVKRTGEKVFLECVQDMDHENMFWYRQDPGLGLRLIYFSYDVKMKEKGDIPEGYSVSREKKERFSLILESASTNQTSMYLCASSVLAGPLGGQYFGPGTRLTVL.

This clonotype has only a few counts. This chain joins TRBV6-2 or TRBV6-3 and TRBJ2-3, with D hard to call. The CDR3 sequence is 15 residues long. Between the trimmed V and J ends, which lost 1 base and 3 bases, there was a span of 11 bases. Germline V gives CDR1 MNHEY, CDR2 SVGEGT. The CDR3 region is CASSYLHRETDTQYF. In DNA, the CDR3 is TGTGCCAGCAGTTACTTGCACAGAGAAACAGATACGCAGTATTTT.

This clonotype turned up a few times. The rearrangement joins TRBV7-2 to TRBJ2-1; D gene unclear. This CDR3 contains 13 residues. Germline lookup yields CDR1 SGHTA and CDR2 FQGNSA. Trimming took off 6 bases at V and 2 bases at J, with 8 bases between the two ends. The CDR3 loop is CASRIGAYNEQFF. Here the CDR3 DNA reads TGTGCCAGCAGGATTGGAGCCTACAATGAGCAGTTCTTC.

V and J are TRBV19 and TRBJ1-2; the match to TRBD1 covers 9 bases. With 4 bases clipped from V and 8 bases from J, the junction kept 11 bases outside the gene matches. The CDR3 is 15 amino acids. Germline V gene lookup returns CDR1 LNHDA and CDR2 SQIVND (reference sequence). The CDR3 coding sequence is TGTGCCAGTAGTACCCTACAGGGGGCTGTGAGAGGCTACACCTTC. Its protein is CASSTLQGAVRGYTF.

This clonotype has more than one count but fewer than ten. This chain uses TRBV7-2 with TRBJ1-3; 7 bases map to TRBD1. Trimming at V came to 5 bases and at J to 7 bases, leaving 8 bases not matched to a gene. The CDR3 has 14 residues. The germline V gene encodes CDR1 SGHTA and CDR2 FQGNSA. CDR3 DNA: TGTGCCAGCAGCCCTCAGACAGGGATGAACACCATATATTTT. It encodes CASSPQTGMNTIYF.

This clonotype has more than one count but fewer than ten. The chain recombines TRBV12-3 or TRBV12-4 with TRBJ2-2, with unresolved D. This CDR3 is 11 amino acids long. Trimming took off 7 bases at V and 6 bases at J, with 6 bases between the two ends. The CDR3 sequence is CASNLAGELFF. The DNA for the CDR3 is TGTGCCAGCAACCTCGCCGGGGAGCTGTTTTTT.